This T cell receptor beta chain was found in a study of cytomegalovirus exposure and HLA in healthy donors. Study background: Among the 300 to 500 genotyped donors, approximately 81% were placed in the Caucasian-associated ancestry cluster.

In the PCR, 60 Vbeta and 13 Jbeta primers were used. Libraries were prepared by immunoSEQ multiplex PCR; TCRdb keeps only in-frame clonotypes and omits some of them. The sample yields some 150,000 clones, roughly 79% seen once. Trimming took 6 bases from V and 2 from J, leaving 10 bases between them. The CDR3 loop spans 13 amino acids. Germline lookup yields CDR1 SGHTA and CDR2 FQGNSA. This clonotype was sampled from a woman in her fifties or sixties in good health and CMV-seronegative. The chain recombines TRBV7-2 with TRBJ1-2; maybe TRBD1 (5 bases). Sequenced material: PBMCs. CDR3 in amino acids: CASRPDSNYGYTF. The CDR3 DNA sequence: TGTGCCAGCAGACCCGACAGCAACTATGGCTACACCTTC.